These 10 T cell receptor beta chains were sequenced from one sample in a study of T cell changes during pregnancy in multiple sclerosis. Method: immunoSEQ multiplex PCR; TCRdb's copy keeps in-frame clones and lacks some. The data show around 96,000 clones, with around 93% seen just once and about 2.4% held by the top ten. Sample: peripheral blood, taken in the third trimester of pregnancy. The receptors shown here come from a female donor with multiple sclerosis, enrolled in a pregnancy study.

This chain links TRBV25-1 with TRBJ2-1; the D is unclear. Germline V gene sequence: CDR1 MGHDK, CDR2 SYGVNS. CDR3 length: 13 residues. V was clipped by 7 bases and J by 5 bases, with 12 bases between them. As DNA, the CDR3 is TGTGCCAGCATATTGCAGAAAAACAATGAGCAGTTCTTC. Translating gives CASILQKNNEQFF. Based on the CDR3 plus reference TRBV25-1 and TRBJ2-1, the full variable domain is EADIYQTPRYLVIGTGKKITLECSQTMGHDKMYWYQQDPGMELHLIHYSYGVNSTEKGDLSSESTVSRIRTEHFPLTLESARPSHTSQYLCASILQKNNEQFFGPGTRLTVL.

The chain carries TRBV5-4 and TRBJ2-7; TRBD2 agrees at 12 bases. CDR3 size: 14 residues. The junction had 5 bases not matched to a gene; V was cut back by 5 bases and J by 5 bases. Germline CDR1 reads SGHNT; CDR2 reads YYREEE (reference sequence). The CDR3 DNA sequence: TGTGCCAGCAGGACTAGCGGGAGTCCCCACGAGCAGTACTTC. Translated: CASRTSGSPHEQYF.

The chain carries TRBV4-2 and TRBJ2-1; 12 bases agree with TRBD2. This CDR3 is 18 amino acids long. CDR1 and CDR2 (germline): LGHNA, YNFKEQ. The V and J ends lost 0 bases and 9 bases, in that order; junction bases with no gene match: 12. The CDR3 nucleotides are TGTGCCAGCAGCCAAGATCACGAAACTAGCGGGAGGTTTGGTGAGCAGTTCTTC. Translated: CASSQDHETSGRFGEQFF.

This clone turned up a few times. The rearrangement joins TRBV6-4 to TRBJ1-1, with D possibly being TRBD1 (5 bases). The CDR3 has 14 amino acids. V lost 7 bases and J lost 4, with 16 bases in between. Germline assignment: CDR1 MRHNA and CDR2 SNTAGT. In nucleotides, the CDR3 is TGTGCCAGCATTTCGACAGCGATATGCACTGAAGCTTTCTTT. Its translation is CASISTAICTEAFF.

J is TRBJ1-4 and V is TRBV30, with a weak D call TRBD1 (5 bases). There are 13 residues in the CDR3. CDR1 is GTSNPN, CDR2 SVGIG, per germline (reference sequence). Trimming cost V 0 bases and J 10 bases, with 12 bases left between them. CDR3 residues: CAWSVTDQGKLFF. The CDR3, as DNA: TGTGCCTGGAGTGTAACCGACCAGGGAAAACTGTTTTTT.

The chain has TRBV29-1 and TRBJ2-2; D unresolved. The CDR3 loop spans 14 amino acids. The germline V and J ends were trimmed by 3 bases and 7 bases, with 15 bases remaining between them. CDR1 is SQVTM and CDR2 is ANQGSEA in the germline V gene. The DNA of the CDR3 is TGCAGCGTTGATCTTTGGCCTGGCGGCGGGGAGCTGTTTTTT. Its protein product is CSVDLWPGGGELFF.

CDR3 region: CASSLGGLGGDTQYF. Written as DNA, the CDR3 is TGTGCCAGCAGCCTAGGGGGCCTTGGTGGGGATACGCAGTATTTT. The chain couples TRBV27 to TRBJ2-3, with 7 bases matching TRBD1. The germline gives CDR1 MNHEY, CDR2 SMNVEV (reference sequence). This CDR3 region has 15 residues. Unmatched junction bases numbered 12, after V lost 6 bases and J lost 6 bases.

This chain uses TRBV5-5 with TRBJ1-3; maybe TRBD1 (5 bases). V gave up 3 bases and J gave up 1 base, with 14 bases separating them. The CDR3 sequence is 16 residues long. Germline V lookup: CDR1 SGHKS, CDR2 YYEKEE (reference sequence). CDR3 amino acids: CASSYTGITSGNTIYF. CDR3 nucleotides: TGTGCCAGCAGCTATACAGGCATCACTTCTGGAAACACCATATATTTT.

The rearrangement uses TRBV18 and TRBJ1-2; D may be TRBD1 (5 bases). Between the trimmed V and J ends, which lost 5 bases and 2 bases, there was a span of 9 bases. The germline CDR1 and CDR2 sequences are KGHSH and LQKENI. This CDR3 comprises 13 residues. CDR3 sequence reads: CASSAGGNYGYTF. The CDR3 DNA reads as TGTGCCAGCTCAGCCGGGGGGAACTATGGCTACACCTTC.

The chain employs TRBV5-1 and TRBJ2-5; TRBD2 agrees at 10 bases. Trimming at V came to 0 bases and at J to 5 bases, leaving 4 bases not matched to a gene. In germline, CDR1 is SGHRS, CDR2 YFSETQ. The CDR3 is 15 amino acids. CDR3 nucleotide sequence: TGCGCCAGCAGCTTGGCAGCGGGAGGGCTGGAGACCCAGTACTTC. Translating it yields CASSLAAGGLETQYF.